This is a list of T cell receptor beta chains from one sample in a study of CD8 T cells in Susac syndrome. TCRdb redid the calling of the immunoSEQ multiplex PCR reads with MiXCR, one entry per CDR3 protein. The sample includes about 240,000 distinct CDR3 sequences, approximately 95% of them seen just once. Sequences were obtained from CD4+ T cells from PBMCs. The receptors were sampled from a human donor with Susac syndrome. Both conserved end residues are part of each CDR3. Each record gives: J gene, clone size, D gene, V gene, CDR3 DNA, CDR3 protein. The D gene is left open where the match is weak. Only part of the rows carry a size: once, few, many, or a class if the clone is expanded.

J: TRBJ2-3
size: .
D: .
V: TRBV28
DNA: TGTGCCAGCACCCCTGGCGGAGACACAGATACGCAGTATTTT
CDR3: CASTPGGDTDTQYF

J: TRBJ2-3
size: .
D: .
V: TRBV4-1
DNA: TGCGCCAGCAGCTCGGTAGGATTTGCGAACACAGATACGCAGTATTTT
CDR3: CASSSVGFANTDTQYF

J: TRBJ1-5
size: once
D: .
V: TRBV10-3
DNA: TGTGCCATCAGCTTCGATGATAGCAATCAGCCCCAGCATTTT
CDR3: CAISFDDSNQPQHF

J: TRBJ1-2
size: once
D: .
V: TRBV5-1
DNA: TGCGCCAGCAGCTTTATGTGGGAGGTGACTGATGGCTACACCTTC
CDR3: CASSFMWEVTDGYTF

J: TRBJ1-5
size: .
D: TRBD1
V: TRBV20-1
DNA: TGCAGTGCTTCCCGGGACAGGGATCAGCCCCAGCATTTT
CDR3: CSASRDRDQPQHF

J: TRBJ2-7
size: .
D: .
V: TRBV3-1
DNA: TGTGCCAGCAGGGCCGGGACGGGACCCTACGAGCAGTACTTC
CDR3: CASRAGTGPYEQYF

J: TRBJ1-5
size: .
D: .
V: TRBV7-9
DNA: TGTGCCAGCCAACAAGTGGGTAATCAGCCCCAGCATTTT
CDR3: CASQQVGNQPQHF

J: TRBJ2-5
size: .
D: .
V: TRBV6-2/TRBV6-3
DNA: TGTGCCAGCAGCTCGATCGGGGAGACCCAGTACTTC
CDR3: CASSSIGETQYF

J: TRBJ2-7
size: .
D: TRBD1
V: TRBV29-1
DNA: TGCAGCGTTGGGGACAGGGCCCCCTACGAGCAGTACTTC
CDR3: CSVGDRAPYEQYF

J: TRBJ2-7
size: .
D: TRBD1
V: TRBV30
DNA: TGTGCCTGGAGTGTAACAGGGGATTCCTACGAGCAGTACTTC
CDR3: CAWSVTGDSYEQYF

J: TRBJ1-2
size: .
D: .
V: TRBV2
DNA: TGTGCCAGCAGCGGGGGAGGGGGTAACTATGGCTACACCTTC
CDR3: CASSGGGGNYGYTF

J: TRBJ2-2
size: .
D: TRBD1
V: TRBV7-3
DNA: TGTGCCAGCAGCTCGGGACAGCCAACCGGGGAGCTGTTTTTT
CDR3: CASSSGQPTGELFF

J: TRBJ1-2
size: few
D: TRBD1
V: TRBV7-2
DNA: TGTGCCAGCAGCTTGGTTCAGGGGGCGGGTGGCTACACCTTC
CDR3: CASSLVQGAGGYTF

J: TRBJ2-5
size: .
D: TRBD2
V: TRBV20-1
DNA: TGCAGTGCTAGAGTCGCGGGAGGTGGGGAGACCCAGTACTTC
CDR3: CSARVAGGGETQYF

J: TRBJ2-3
size: few
D: .
V: TRBV2
DNA: TGTGCCAGCAGTGGAACCACAGATACGCAGTATTTT
CDR3: CASSGTTDTQYF

J: TRBJ2-7
size: .
D: .
V: TRBV2
DNA: TGTGCCAGCAGTGAAGGGCCCTCCCCCACCTACGAGCAGTACTTC
CDR3: CASSEGPSPTYEQYF

J: TRBJ2-2
size: few
D: TRBD2
V: TRBV20-1
DNA: TGCAGTGCTAGAGAGGGAGCGGGAGCGGCAGGGGAGCTGTTTTTT
CDR3: CSAREGAGAAGELFF

J: TRBJ2-6
size: .
D: .
V: TRBV19
DNA: TGTGCCAGTAGTGCAGGGAAGAGCTCTGGGGCCAACGTCCTGACTTTC
CDR3: CASSAGKSSGANVLTF

J: TRBJ2-1
size: .
D: TRBD2
V: TRBV9
DNA: TGTGCCAGCGGGGGGAGCGGGAGGGATGAGCAGTTCTTC
CDR3: CASGGSGRDEQFF

J: TRBJ2-3
size: .
D: TRBD1
V: TRBV29-1
DNA: TGCAGCGTTGCCGGACAGGCTAGCACAGATACGCAGTATTTT
CDR3: CSVAGQASTDTQYF

J: TRBJ1-1
size: .
D: .
V: TRBV2
DNA: TGTGCCAGCACCCTTGGGACACACACTGAAGCTTTCTTT
CDR3: CASTLGTHTEAFF

J: TRBJ2-1
size: .
D: .
V: TRBV30
DNA: TGTGCCTGGAGTCTGTTTAGAGACTCATCCTACAATGAGCAGTTCTTC
CDR3: CAWSLFRDSSYNEQFF

J: TRBJ2-1
size: .
D: .
V: TRBV11-3
DNA: TGTGCCAGCAGCTTTCAACAGGCCCTGGGTGCTGAGCAGTTCTTC
CDR3: CASSFQQALGAEQFF

J: TRBJ2-7
size: .
D: .
V: TRBV5-1
DNA: TGCGCCAGCAGCTGGAAGGGGGACGGCGAGCAGTACTTC
CDR3: CASSWKGDGEQYF

J: TRBJ2-2
size: .
D: .
V: TRBV6-2/TRBV6-3
DNA: TGTGCCAGCAGTCTGCGACAGGGGCGGGAGAGGTACACCGGGGAGCTGTTTTTT
CDR3: CASSLRQGRERYTGELFF

J: TRBJ1-5
size: .
D: .
V: TRBV27
DNA: TGTGCCAGCAGTTTGAATTCCTTCAGTTATAGCAATCAGCCCCAGCATTTT
CDR3: CASSLNSFSYSNQPQHF

J: TRBJ2-1
size: .
D: .
V: TRBV29-1
DNA: TGCAGCGAGAGTATAGGCTACAATGAGCAGTTCTTC
CDR3: CSESIGYNEQFF

J: TRBJ2-5
size: .
D: TRBD1
V: TRBV5-1
DNA: TGCGCCAGCAGCCTACAAACCGGGACAGCCCAAGAGACCCAGTACTTC
CDR3: CASSLQTGTAQETQYF

J: TRBJ2-7
size: .
D: .
V: TRBV30
DNA: TGTGCCTGGAGTCATGACGGGAGCTACGAGCAGTACTTC
CDR3: CAWSHDGSYEQYF